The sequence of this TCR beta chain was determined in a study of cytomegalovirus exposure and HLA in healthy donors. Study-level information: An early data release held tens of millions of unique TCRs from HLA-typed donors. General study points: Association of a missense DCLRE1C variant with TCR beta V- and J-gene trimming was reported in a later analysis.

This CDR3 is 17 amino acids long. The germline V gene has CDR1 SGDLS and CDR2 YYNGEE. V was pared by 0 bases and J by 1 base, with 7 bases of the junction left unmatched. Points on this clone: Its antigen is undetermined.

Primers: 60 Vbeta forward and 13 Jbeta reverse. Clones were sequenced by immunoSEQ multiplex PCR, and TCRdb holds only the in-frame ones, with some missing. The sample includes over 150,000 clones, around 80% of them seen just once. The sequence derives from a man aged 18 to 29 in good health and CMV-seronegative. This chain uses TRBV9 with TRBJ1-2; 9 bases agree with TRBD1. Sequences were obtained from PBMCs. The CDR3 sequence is CASSVDRGTGYNYGYTF. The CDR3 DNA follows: TGTGCCAGCAGCGTAGATAGGGGGACAGGGTATAACTATGGCTACACCTTC.